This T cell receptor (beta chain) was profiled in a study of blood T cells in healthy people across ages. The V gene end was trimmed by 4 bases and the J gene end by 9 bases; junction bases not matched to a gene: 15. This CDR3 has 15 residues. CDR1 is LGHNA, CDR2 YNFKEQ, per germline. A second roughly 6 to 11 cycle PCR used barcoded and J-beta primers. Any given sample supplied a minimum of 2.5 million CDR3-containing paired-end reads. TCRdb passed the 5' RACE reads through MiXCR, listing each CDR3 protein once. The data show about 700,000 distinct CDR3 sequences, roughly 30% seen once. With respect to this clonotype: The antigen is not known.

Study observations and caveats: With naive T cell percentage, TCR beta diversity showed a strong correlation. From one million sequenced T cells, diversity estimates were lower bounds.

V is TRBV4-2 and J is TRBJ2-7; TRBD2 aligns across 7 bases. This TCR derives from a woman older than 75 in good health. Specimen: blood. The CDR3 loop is CASSRLPRTGGWQYF. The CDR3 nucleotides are TGTGCCAGCAGCCGACTACCCCGGACGGGGGGATGGCAGTACTTC.